The next 5 T cell receptor beta chains were all read from a single sample in a study of T cells in Graves' hyperthyroidism and ophthalmopathy. RNA transcripts provided the source from which TCR beta CDR3 regions were amplified. TCR CDR3 regions were first amplified by RT-PCR with HTBI primers. TCRdb re-analysed the multiplex PCR reads in MiXCR, keeping a single row per CDR3 protein. Of 610,000 or so distinct CDR3 sequences in the sample, around 42% are singletons; the top ten hold about 7.8%. The material sequenced was peripheral blood or thyroid tissue (not recorded which). These receptors were collected from a woman younger than 30 with Graves' hyperthyroidism.

This clonotype was recorded at least ten times. The chain links TRBV28 to TRBJ1-2, with D maybe TRBD1 (5 bases). There are 14 residues in the CDR3. CDR1 and CDR2 (germline): MDHEN, SYDVKM. The V end was cut by 2 bases, the J end by 4 bases, with 11 bases between. The CDR3: CASSLTGAGYGYTF. In nucleotides, the CDR3 is TGTGCCAGCAGTTTAACCGGGGCAGGCTATGGCTACACCTTC.

This clonotype came up many times. The chain uses TRBV9 and TRBJ2-6; tentative D call: TRBD1 (5 bases). The V end was cut by 3 bases, the J end by 0 bases, with 13 bases between. Per germline, CDR1 SGDLS and CDR2 YYNGEE. The CDR3 contains 17 residues. The CDR3 DNA sequence: TGTGCCAGCAGCGCCCCCCGGACAATCTCTGGGGCCAACGTCCTGACTTTC. Its protein product is CASSAPRTISGANVLTF.

Comments on this clonotype: Given a much more abundant clone one base away, this may be a read error. The CDR3 loop reads CAISYSGDLNTEAFF. CDR3 sequence (DNA): TGTGCCATCAGTTACTCAGGGGACCTGAACACTGAAGCTTTCTTT. The chain links TRBV10-3 to TRBJ1-1, with D tentatively TRBD1 (6 bases). Germline CDR1 is ENHRY and CDR2 is SYGVKD. The CDR3 extends over 15 amino acids. V was cut by 5 bases and J by 0 bases, with 13 bases left in between.

In its sample, this clonotype was seen many times. The gene calls are TRBV2 and TRBJ2-7; D unclear. Germline V gene lookup returns CDR1 SNHLY and CDR2 FYNNEI. V was clipped by 7 bases and J by 0 bases, with 22 bases between them. CDR3 length: 17 residues. CDR3 loop: CASNPTLLHTLSYEQYF. The DNA of the CDR3 is TGTGCCAGCAACCCCACGCTGCTGCATACACTCTCCTACGAGCAGTACTTC.

The sample holds a few counts of this clonotype. V gene TRBV27 combines with J gene TRBJ2-7; 10 bases are a match to TRBD1. Germline-derived CDR1 and CDR2 are MNHEY and SMNVEV (reference sequence). CDR3 length equals 13 residues. With 4 bases clipped from V and 7 bases from J, the junction kept 4 bases outside the gene matches. The CDR3 nucleotides read TGTGCCAGCAGTTGGGACAGGGGCCTAGAGCAGTACTTC. This sequence encodes CASSWDRGLEQYF.